One sample yielded the 23 T cell receptor beta chains listed below, sequenced in a study of shared clonotypes between healthy human individuals. CD8 cells classed as naive were CD45RO-negative and positively selected for CCR7, excluding terminally differentiated effector memory CD45RA+ cells. Method: immunoSEQ multiplex PCR; TCRdb's copy keeps in-frame clones and lacks some. The repertoire consists of some 2 million clones, with approximately 94% occurring once and the leading ten covering roughly 1%. The sequenced sample was naive CD8+ T cells sorted from blood. Receptors originate from a young man in good health.

This chain joins TRBV7-2 and TRBJ2-4; D is perhaps TRBD2 (5 bases). The CDR3 sequence is 16 residues long. Germline lookup yields CDR1 SGHTA and CDR2 FQGNSA. Trimming took 0 bases from V and 0 from J, leaving 9 bases between them. CDR3 sequence reads: CASSLAGASAKNIQYF. CDR3 nucleotides: TGTGCCAGCAGCTTAGCGGGAGCCTCAGCCAAAAACATTCAGTACTTC.

The rearrangement uses TRBV7-8 and TRBJ1-5, with a weak D call TRBD1 (5 bases). This CDR3 is 13 amino acids long. The germline V gene encodes CDR1 SGHVS and CDR2 FQNEAQ. V shed 4 bases and J shed 5 bases, with 9 bases lying between them. The CDR3 spells CASSWDGDQPQHF. Written as DNA, the CDR3 is TGTGCCAGCAGCTGGGACGGGGATCAGCCCCAGCATTTT.

The V call is TRBV30, the J call TRBJ2-1, with a weak D call TRBD2 (6 bases). Deletions cut 4 bases from V and 9 bases from J, with 13 bases between. CDR3 length equals 12 residues. Germline V CDR1 and CDR2: GTSNPN, SVGIG (reference sequence). The CDR3 region is CAWIGGNGEQFF. The CDR3 DNA reads as TGTGCCTGGATAGGCGGGAACGGTGAGCAGTTCTTC.

The gene calls are TRBV12-5 and TRBJ1-1; the D is unclear. The CDR3 has 13 amino acids. Between the trimmed V and J ends, which lost 1 base and 4 bases, there was a span of 7 bases. Germline values: CDR1 LGHNT, CDR2 FRNRAP. The CDR3 loop is CASGLGGFTEAFF. In DNA, the CDR3 is TGTGCTAGTGGTTTGGGAGGGTTCACTGAAGCTTTCTTT. The whole variable domain, filled in from reference TRBV12-5 and TRBJ1-1, reads DARVTQTPRHKVTEMGQEVTMRCQPILGHNTVFWYRQTMMQGLELLAYFRNRAPLDDSGMPKDRFSAEMPDATLATLKIQPSEPRDSAVYFCASGLGGFTEAFFGQGTRLTVV.

This clone showed up just once. The CDR3 ends on some other residue instead of the conserved phenylalanine or tryptophan, so this is likely a read error. The chain joins TRBV4-3 to TRBJ2-7; no definite D call. V gave up 0 bases and J gave up 3 bases, with 12 bases separating them. This CDR3 is built from 15 residues. Germline CDR1 and CDR2: LGHNA and YSLEER. The CDR3 loop is CASSQEASSLYEQYL. The CDR3 bases are TGCGCCAGCAGCCAAGAGGCTAGTTCCCTCTACGAGCAGTACCTC.

This clone appeared once. CDR3 sequence (DNA): TGTGCCAGCCTGGGATGGCTTGGGGCTTTCTTT. Translated: CASLGWLGAFF. V gene TRBV27 combines with J gene TRBJ1-1; no firm D call. The germline gives CDR1 MNHEY, CDR2 SMNVEV (reference sequence). There are 11 residues in the CDR3. With 8 bases removed from V and 11 bases from J, the gap between germline ends came to 15 bases.

This clone has only one observation. The chain uses TRBV6-5 and TRBJ1-1; D not resolved. Germline V CDR1 and CDR2: MNHEY, SVGAGI. The CDR3 loop spans 12 amino acids. V dropped 4 bases and J dropped 3 bases, with 6 bases sitting between them. The CDR3: CASSWGDTEAFF. The CDR3 coding sequence is TGTGCCAGCAGTTGGGGAGACACTGAAGCTTTCTTT.

V gene TRBV9 combines with J gene TRBJ2-3, with D perhaps being TRBD1 or TRBD2 (7 bases each). This CDR3 region has 15 residues. CDR1 is SGDLS, CDR2 YYNGEE, per germline. The V end lost 3 bases, the J end lost 5 bases, and 16 bases lay between the germline ends. The CDR3 DNA sequence: TGTGCCAGCAGCGGCGAGGGAGGGGGCGGAGATACGCAGTATTTT. Encoded protein: CASSGEGGGGDTQYF.

The rearrangement joins TRBV11-2 to TRBJ1-1; no clear D. CDR1 SGHAT and CDR2 FQNNGV come from the germline V gene. V lost 1 base to trimming and J lost 7 bases, with 13 bases between them. The CDR3 has 14 amino acids. The CDR3 DNA is TGTGCCAGCAGCTTAGCGGTACTGGGATATGAAGCTTTCTTT. This gives the protein CASSLAVLGYEAFF. The full variable domain, rest sourced from reference TRBV11-2 and TRBJ1-1, is EAGVAQSPRYKIIEKRQSVAFWCNPISGHATLYWYQQILGQGPKLLIQFQNNGVVDDSQLPKDRFSAERLKGVDSTLKIQPAKLEDSAVYLCASSLAVLGYEAFFGQGTRLTVV.

The chain is built from TRBV13 and TRBJ2-7; D unresolved. Germline CDR1 is PRHDT and CDR2 is FYEKMQ (reference sequence). The CDR3 contains 13 residues. Deletions cut 2 bases from V and 6 bases from J, with 11 bases between. CDR3 in DNA: TGTGCCAGCAGCTTATTTTCTATGGCCGAGCAGTACTTC. This codes for CASSLFSMAEQYF.

The chain employs TRBV27 and TRBJ1-6, with D tentatively TRBD1 (6 bases). Per the germline V gene, CDR1 is MNHEY and CDR2 is SMNVEV (reference sequence). This CDR3 comprises 19 residues. V was shortened by 5 bases and J by 0 bases, with 20 bases between the two germline ends. CDR3 coding DNA: TGTGCCAGCAGTCTAGACAGGATACTCTCTTACTCCTATAATTCACCCCTCCACTTT. This translates into CASSLDRILSYSYNSPLHF.

Regarding this clone: Other DNA sequences from this sample encode an identical CDR3 as well. This chain uses TRBV27 with TRBJ1-1; D is ambiguous. Germline-derived CDR1 and CDR2 are MNHEY and SMNVEV (reference sequence). V lost 3 bases and J lost 0, with 8 bases in between. The CDR3 spans 14 residues. The CDR3, as DNA: TGTGCCAGCAGTTTGGCCGGGTTGAACACTGAAGCTTTCTTT. Its translation is CASSLAGLNTEAFF.

The rearrangement links TRBV7-6 to TRBJ2-1, with TRBD2 identical over 10 bases. Unmatched junction bases numbered 11, after V lost 1 base and J lost 2 bases. Germline loops: CDR1 SGHVS, CDR2 FNYEAQ. The CDR3 is 19 residues long. The CDR3 DNA is TGTGCCAGCAGCTTAGTGGCTAGCGGGGGACCCGTCCCCTACAATGAGCAGTTCTTC. Its translation is CASSLVASGGPVPYNEQFF.

The rearrangement uses TRBV5-6 and TRBJ2-7, with 10 positions matching TRBD1. Germline-derived CDR1 and CDR2 are SGHDT and YYEEEE. This CDR3 region has 15 residues. The V and J ends lost 4 bases and 0 bases, in that order; junction bases with no gene match: 4. In DNA form, the CDR3 reads TGTGCCAGCAGCCCGGACAGGGGGTACTCCTACGAGCAGTACTTC. Translated: CASSPDRGYSYEQYF.

The chain employs TRBV19 and TRBJ2-7; D ambiguous. Trimming pared 1 base from V and 4 bases from J, leaving 11 bases between. This CDR3 contains 14 residues. Germline V gives CDR1 LNHDA, CDR2 SQIVND (reference sequence). CDR3 residues: CASSIALVRYEQYF. The CDR3 DNA follows: TGTGCCAGTAGTATAGCCCTGGTACGATACGAGCAGTACTTC.

The chain couples TRBV30 to TRBJ2-5, with D perhaps being TRBD1 or TRBD2 (5 bases each). The CDR3 runs to 12 residues. Germline lookup yields CDR1 GTSNPN and CDR2 SVGIG (reference sequence). The V end was cut by 5 bases, the J end by 5 bases, with 12 bases between. CDR3 sequence (DNA): TGTGCCTGGGAGGGGTTCTTGGAGACCCAGTACTTC. This gives the protein CAWEGFLETQYF.

This clone showed up just once. The rearrangement links TRBV13 to TRBJ2-1, with 15 positions matching TRBD2. CDR3 length equals 16 residues. Germline V lookup: CDR1 PRHDT, CDR2 FYEKMQ (reference sequence). After removal of 2 bases from V and 13 bases from J, the junction contained 9 bases not matched to a gene. CDR3 in amino acids: CASSLSGTSGGPPQFF. The CDR3 coding sequence is TGTGCCAGCAGCTTATCCGGGACTAGCGGGGGGCCCCCACAGTTCTTC.

This chain links TRBV5-6 with TRBJ2-7; 7 nucleotides align to TRBD2. Unmatched junction bases numbered 12, after V lost 6 bases and J lost 0 bases. The germline CDR1 and CDR2 sequences are SGHDT and YYEEEE. This CDR3 region has 16 residues. The DNA for the CDR3 is TGTGCCAGCACCGTACTTGTCGCGGGAGTCTCCTACGAGCAGTACTTC. Residues: CASTVLVAGVSYEQYF.

This sequence joins TRBV4-1 and TRBJ2-3; 11 positions match TRBD2. The CDR3 loop spans 16 amino acids. Germline V gene sequence: CDR1 MGHRA, CDR2 YSYEKL. The V gene end was trimmed by 3 bases and the J gene end by 3 bases; junction bases not matched to a gene: 5. The CDR3 sequence is CASSHRLAGLTDTQYF. Here the CDR3 DNA reads TGCGCCAGCAGCCACAGACTAGCGGGATTGACAGATACGCAGTATTTT.

V and J are TRBV11-2 and TRBJ2-1; D is undetermined. Trimming took 5 bases from V and 5 from J, leaving 7 bases between them. This CDR3 has 12 amino acids. In germline, CDR1 is SGHAT, CDR2 FQNNGV. DNA of the CDR3: TGTGCCAGCAGCGTAGGAAACAATGAGCAGTTCTTC. It codes for CASSVGNNEQFF.

This sequence joins TRBV4-3 and TRBJ2-2; TRBD2 matches 9 bases. The CDR3 sequence is 17 residues long. The germline V gene encodes CDR1 LGHNA and CDR2 YSLEER. J was trimmed by 6 bases and V by 1 base; bases with no gene match: 9. The CDR3 DNA sequence: TGCGCCAGCAGCCAAGGGACTAGCGAATCTCGAGCCGGGGAGCTGTTTTTT. This sequence encodes CASSQGTSESRAGELFF.

The rearrangement links TRBV7-2 to TRBJ1-5; TRBD1 might be the D (5 bases). The V gene's germline CDR1 is SGHTA and CDR2 FQGNSA. CDR3 length: 14 residues. The V gene lost 2 bases and the J gene lost 8 bases, with 13 bases spanning the gap. CDR3 DNA: TGTGCCAGCAGCTTAATTGGGGGTCGGGAGCCCCAGCATTTT. As protein: CASSLIGGREPQHF. Drawing the rest from reference TRBV7-2 and TRBJ1-5, the complete variable domain is GAGVSQSPSNKVTEKGKDVELRCDPISGHTALYWYRQSLGQGLEFLIYFQGNSAPDKSGLPSDRFSAERTGGSVSTLTIQRTQQEDSAVYLCASSLIGGREPQHFGDGTRLSIL.

To note about this clone: Other nucleotide sequences from this sample produce the same CDR3. The V gene is TRBV5-6, the J gene TRBJ2-7, with no clear D. CDR3 length: 12 residues. The germline gives CDR1 SGHDT, CDR2 YYEEEE. V was cut by 0 bases and J by 4 bases, with 5 bases left in between. Here the CDR3 reads CASSLVGYEQYF. CDR3 coding DNA: TGTGCCAGCAGCTTGGTAGGGTACGAGCAGTACTTC. The full variable domain, completed using reference TRBV5-6 and TRBJ2-7, is DAGVTQSPTHLIKTRGQQVTLRCSPKSGHDTVSWYQQALGQGPQFIFQYYEEEERQRGNFPDRFSGHQFPNYSSELNVNALLLGDSALYLCASSLVGYEQYFGPGTRLTVT.